A selection of T cell receptor beta chains follows, all from one sample in a study of cytomegalovirus exposure and HLA in healthy donors. Measured with immunoSEQ multiplex PCR; TCRdb has only the in-frame clones, and not every one. The repertoire holds 100,000 to 150,000 clones, with around four fifths as singletons. Sequenced: PBMCs. The receptors were gathered from a man in his fifties or sixties in good health and CMV-seropositive. CDR3s include the opening cysteine and the closing phenylalanine or tryptophan. A D gene is named only where the DNA matches it firmly. Where a row states a size, it is once, few, many or the class of an expanded clone; other rows omit it.

>TRBV10-2|TRBJ1-1|NA|NA
CASLQITEAFF
TGCGCCAGCCTACAGATCACTGAAGCTTTCTTT
>TRBV6-1|TRBJ1-2|NA|NA
CASREGGRKSRGYTF
TGTGCCAGCAGGGAAGGGGGGCGAAAGTCTCGTGGCTACACCTTC
>TRBV5-1|TRBJ2-6|NA|NA
CASSLGIRGFGANVLTF
TGCGCCAGCAGCTTGGGGATCAGAGGGTTTGGGGCCAACGTCCTGACTTTC
>TRBV14|TRBJ2-3|TRBD2|NA
CASSQSGTPDTQYF
TGTGCCAGCAGCCAAAGCGGGACCCCAGATACGCAGTATTTT
>TRBV28|TRBJ1-4|NA|NA
CASSLLGVKEKLFF
TGTGCCAGCAGTTTACTAGGGGTTAAGGAAAAACTGTTTTTT
>TRBV6-5|TRBJ2-1|TRBD2|few
CASSPGLAGVSEQFF
TGTGCCAGCAGTCCGGGACTAGCGGGAGTTAGTGAGCAGTTCTTC
>TRBV6-1|TRBJ2-7|TRBD1|few
CASGDRDRTYEQYF
TGTGCCAGCGGGGACCGGGACAGGACCTACGAGCAGTACTTC
>TRBV10-2|TRBJ1-4|NA|NA
CASSRGQLNEKLFF
TGCGCCAGCAGTAGAGGACAGCTGAATGAAAAACTGTTTTTT
>TRBV6-6|TRBJ1-5|TRBD1|NA
CASSYNRNRGNQPQHF
TGTGCCAGCAGTTACAATAGGAACAGGGGAAATCAGCCCCAGCATTTT
>TRBV19|TRBJ1-6|NA|NA
CASSPREAHNSPLHF
TGTGCCAGTAGTCCCAGAGAGGCCCATAATTCACCCCTCCACTTT
>TRBV15|TRBJ2-4|NA|NA
CATSRGGENIQYF
TGTGCCACCAGCAGAGGGGGGGAGAACATTCAGTACTTC
>TRBV7-8|TRBJ2-3|NA|NA
CASSLWRFGGRAGLAQYF
TGTGCCAGCAGCTTATGGAGGTTCGGGGGGCGGGCTGGCCTCGCGCAGTATTTT
>TRBV28|TRBJ1-3|TRBD1|few
CASSLPGQGKGNTIYF
TGTGCCAGCAGCCTCCCGGGACAGGGGAAAGGAAACACCATATATTTT
>TRBV5-4|TRBJ1-2|TRBD1|NA
CASSLFTGQGNFGYTF
TGTGCCAGCAGCTTGTTTACCGGACAGGGTAATTTTGGCTACACCTTC
>TRBV28|TRBJ2-3|NA|once
CASSLGQNTDTQYF
TGTGCCAGCAGCCTCGGACAGAACACAGATACGCAGTATTTT
>TRBV28|TRBJ1-5|TRBD1|NA
CASSDRTGENNQPQHF
TGTGCCAGCAGCGATCGGACAGGGGAGAACAATCAGCCCCAGCATTTT
>TRBV18|TRBJ2-7|NA|once
CASSPPGSGVYF
TGTGCCAGCTCACCACCAGGTTCGGGTGTTTACTTC
>TRBV13|TRBJ2-1|TRBD2|NA
CASNPPQTSGNRGEQFF
TGTGCCAGCAACCCCCCTCAGACTAGCGGGAATAGAGGTGAGCAGTTCTTC
>TRBV28|TRBJ1-5|TRBD1|NA
CASSLQGAHSSNQPQHF
TGTGCCAGCAGTCTACAGGGGGCGCATAGCTCGAATCAGCCCCAGCATTTT
>TRBV5-1|TRBJ2-1|TRBD2|NA
CASTPGGARYNEQFF
TGCGCCAGCACCCCGGGGGGGGCGCGTTACAATGAGCAGTTCTTC
>TRBV28|TRBJ1-2|NA|NA
CASSLTANYGYTF
TGTGCCAGCAGTTTAACAGCTAACTATGGCTACACCTTC
>TRBV5-5|TRBJ2-5|NA|NA
CASSLGGTSSKTQYF
TGTGCCAGCAGCTTGGGCGGTACTAGCAGCAAGACCCAGTACTTC
>TRBV28|TRBJ1-1|TRBD1|NA
CASSLPRQGAVGTEAFF
TGTGCCAGCAGTTTACCTAGACAGGGGGCCGTTGGGACTGAAGCTTTCTTT
>TRBV5-1|TRBJ2-2|NA|NA
CASSLASGAGELFF
TGCGCCAGCAGCTTGGCCTCGGGGGCCGGGGAGCTGTTTTTT
>TRBV7-9|TRBJ1-1|NA|NA
CASSLTGDTEAFF
TGTGCCAGCAGCTTGACGGGTGACACTGAAGCTTTCTTT
>TRBV28|TRBJ1-2|TRBD1|NA
CASSPGGWGQGSGYTF
TGTGCCAGCAGTCCCGGTGGGTGGGGACAGGGCTCTGGCTACACCTTC
>TRBV11-2|TRBJ2-2|NA|NA
CASSSWKGRRGIGELFF
TGTGCCAGCAGCTCGTGGAAGGGGCGGAGGGGAATCGGGGAGCTGTTTTTT
>TRBV5-1|TRBJ2-5|TRBD1|NA
CASSQGTEETQYF
TGCGCCAGCAGCCAAGGGACAGAAGAGACCCAGTACTTC
>TRBV6-6|TRBJ2-7|NA|NA
CASRGAGSAEQYF
TGTGCCAGCAGAGGAGCGGGCTCAGCCGAGCAGTACTTC
>TRBV18|TRBJ2-5|TRBD2|NA
CASSPIAGLAGGFQETQYF
TGTGCCAGCTCACCAATCGCTGGACTAGCGGGGGGCTTTCAAGAGACCCAGTACTTC
>TRBV2|TRBJ1-5|TRBD1|NA
CASSGGTGGGQPQHF
TGTGCCAGCAGTGGGGGGACAGGGGGTGGTCAGCCCCAGCATTTT
>TRBV28|TRBJ1-1|NA|NA
CASSLGRGWGNTEAFF
TGTGCCAGCAGTCTAGGACGCGGGTGGGGTAACACTGAAGCTTTCTTT
>TRBV9|TRBJ1-4|TRBD1|few
CASSGPGQGLEKLFF
TGTGCCAGCAGCGGGCCGGGACAGGGGTTGGAAAAACTGTTTTTT
>TRBV28|TRBJ1-1|NA|NA
CALGERTEAFF
TGTGCCCTCGGCGAGAGGACTGAAGCTTTCTTT
>TRBV2|TRBJ2-7|NA|NA
CASSDGYEQYF
TGTGCCAGCAGTGACGGCTACGAGCAGTACTTC
>TRBV28|TRBJ1-3|NA|NA
CASSLGGDSGNTIYF
TGTGCCAGCAGTTTAGGGGGGGACTCTGGAAACACCATATATTTT